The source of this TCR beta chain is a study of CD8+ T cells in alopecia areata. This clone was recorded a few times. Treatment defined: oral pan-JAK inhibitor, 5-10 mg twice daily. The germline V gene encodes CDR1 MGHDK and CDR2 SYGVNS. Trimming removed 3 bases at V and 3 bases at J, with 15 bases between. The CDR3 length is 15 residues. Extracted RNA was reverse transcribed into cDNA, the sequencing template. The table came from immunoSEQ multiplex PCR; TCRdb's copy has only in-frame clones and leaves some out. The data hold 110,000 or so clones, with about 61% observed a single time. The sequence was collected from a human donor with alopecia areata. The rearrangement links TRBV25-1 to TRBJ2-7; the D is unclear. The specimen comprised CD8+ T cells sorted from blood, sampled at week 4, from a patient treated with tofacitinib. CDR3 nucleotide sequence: TGTGCCAGCAGTGATCATCAGAGCGCAGGCTACGAGCAGTACTTC. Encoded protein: CASSDHQSAGYEQYF.